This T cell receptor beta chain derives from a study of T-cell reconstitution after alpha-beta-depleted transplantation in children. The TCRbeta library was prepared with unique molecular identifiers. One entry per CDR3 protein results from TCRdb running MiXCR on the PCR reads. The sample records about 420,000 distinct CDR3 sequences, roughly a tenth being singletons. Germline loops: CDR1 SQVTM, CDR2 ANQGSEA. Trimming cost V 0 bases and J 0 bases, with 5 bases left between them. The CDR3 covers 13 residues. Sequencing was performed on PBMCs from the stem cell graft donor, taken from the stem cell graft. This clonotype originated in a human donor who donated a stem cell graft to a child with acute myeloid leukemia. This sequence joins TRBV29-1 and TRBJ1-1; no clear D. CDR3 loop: CSVEDGMNTEAFF. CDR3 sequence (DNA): TGCAGCGTTGAAGATGGGATGAACACTGAAGCTTTCTTT.